The sequence of this TCR beta chain was determined in a study of T cells in narcolepsy. Germline V gene lookup returns CDR1 SGHVS and CDR2 FNYEAQ. V gave up 0 bases and J gave up 5 bases; unmatched junction bases: 2. The CDR3 has 14 amino acids. This table comes from immunoSEQ multiplex PCR, and its TCRdb copy is limited to in-frame clones, with some not included. The sample yields some 32,000 clones, just under 80% seen once. Notes on the study in general: Autoreactive clonotypes reportedly recurred in blood of same and different patients, not controls. No autoreactive T cell clone sequences appeared in some memory CD4+ repertoires.

In regard to this clone: Its antigen is currently unknown.

The V call is TRBV7-6, the J call TRBJ1-1, with 8 bases lining up with TRBD1. The sample was CD45RA- memory CD4+ T cells from PBMCs. This TCR derives from a human donor with narcolepsy. The DNA for the CDR3 is TGTGCCAGCAGCTTAGCCAGGGGGCGAACTGAAGCTTTCTTT. Its translation is CASSLARGRTEAFF.